This T cell receptor (beta chain) was recorded in a study of T-cell reconstitution after alpha-beta-depleted transplantation in children. Study results and limitations: From newly produced T cells came most of the T-cell counts and diversity one year after transplant.

About this clonotype: The antigen remains undetermined.

The library targeted TCRbeta and was prepared with unique molecular identifiers. In TCRdb, the PCR reads were re-called with MiXCR into one record per CDR3 protein. The table has about 400,000 distinct CDR3 sequences, around 15% seen once. Germline loops: CDR1 DFQATT, CDR2 SNEGSKA (reference sequence). The CDR3 runs 14 residues. Deletions cut 3 bases from V and 1 base from J, with 10 bases between. This sequence originates from a boy in the first two years of life who had a stem cell transplant for Wiskott-Aldrich syndrome, so the T cells may come from the graft donor. The rearrangement uses TRBV20-1 and TRBJ2-1, with D possibly TRBD2 on 7 matching bases. Specimen: PBMCs, mostly from graft donor cells, collected 360 days after TCRalphabeta/CD19-depleted stem cell transplant. CDR3 loop: CSASGRGSYNEQFF. DNA for the CDR3: TGCAGTGCTAGTGGGAGGGGGTCCTACAATGAGCAGTTCTTC.